The entry below gives a single T cell receptor (beta chain) sequence along with its context. This clonotype was seen repeatedly, ten times or more. This clone's antigen is unknown. Nothing much larger sits one base from this clone, and base qualities are not available. Moderately to severely active disease, a Clinical Activity Score of at least 3, a NOSPECS grade of at least 4, and a duration under 3 months were present in ophthalmopathy patients. Any patient with an uncontrolled infection, another autoimmune disease, pregnancy or lactation was excluded. Clinical symptoms, serum thyroxine and TRAb, thyroid ultrasound, and orbital computed tomography formed the basis for the diagnoses. Ficoll-Paque density gradient centrifugation was used to isolate PBMCs from 8 to 10 ml of fresh peripheral blood. Total RNA was extracted using Trizol reagent, and RNA quality was assessed on an Agilent 2100 Bioanalyzer.

Amplification of TCR beta CDR3 regions was carried out from RNA transcripts. For the first round of RT-PCR on the TCR CDR3, the HTBI primer set was used together with the Qiagen OneStep RT-PCR kit. Libraries were constructed in a second round of multiplex PCR, after which size selection and purification were performed. The libraries were sequenced on an Illumina HiSeq2000 using paired-end 100 bp reads. Per the original workflow: SOAPnuke was used to process the raw data, throwing out any read that contained adapters or uncalled bases, had a mean Phred below 15, or lacked an exact constant-primer or identifier match. COPE v1.2.5 was used to merge high-quality paired reads, and clonotypes were defined as unique nucleotide sequences. MiTCR v1.1 was used to align the clonotypes against IMGT TRBV, TRBD and TRBJ reference segments. Only V-J combinations with frequency above 0.0001, covering approximately 99% of repertoires, were analysed. The TCS score was defined as the ratio of F50 (clonal expansion) to E x V (chaos), calculated using BLOSUM62-based TCRdist between CDR3 peptides within each V-J. Welch's t-statistics and random forest reduced 514 V-J features to roughly 13, which were used in a naive Bayes classifier (R e1071). Clones were called with MiXCR by TCRdb after fastp trimmed the public reads at Q25, and only in-frame beta chains were retained. Each entry is one CDR3 protein sequence, shown with its most common DNA and genes. TCRdb's processing, not the authors', yielded these V and J calls. The sample table contains some 350,000 distinct CDR3 sequences; only one count was recorded for roughly 15% of them. Together, the top ten hold roughly a fifth of the sample.

The sample belongs to a study of T cells in Graves' hyperthyroidism and ophthalmopathy (dated by TCRdb to the late 2010s). Some background on the complete study: Peripheral blood was collected at initial diagnosis, before any treatment. After blood sampling, hyperthyroidism patients were treated with methimazole at a starting dose of 30 mg daily, and ophthalmopathy patients were treated with high-dose intravenous methylprednisolone. TCR V-J signatures able to tell the groups apart were searched for in a discovery cohort of some 100 patients, of whom 40 to 45 had Graves' ophthalmopathy and under 65 had stable Graves' hyperthyroidism. For training and testing, the roughly 97 patients in the discovery cohort were randomly divided in a 7:3 ratio. Prospective prediction of ophthalmopathy was tested in an independent validation cohort consisting of some 19 hyperthyroidism patients and over 15 patients who later progressed to ophthalmopathy. The paper reports TCR Vbeta CDR3 sequencing of about 140 peripheral blood samples: approximately 41 ophthalmopathy, approximately 74 hyperthyroidism and 17 progressor patients. In addition, the study compared T-cell repertoires in thyroid tissue and in blood from several Graves' hyperthyroidism patients.

Study-level results and caveats: In cross-validation, a model built on a 13 V-J signature told ophthalmopathy apart from stable hyperthyroidism with under 90% sensitivity and about 81% specificity, and in testing the same model reached 80%/75%. In validation, progression to ophthalmopathy was predicted by the model with nearly 71% sensitivity and 72% to 80% specificity, a median of around 5.9 months before onset. Most expanded thyroid clonotypes (frequency above 0.001) were also detected in blood, suggesting blood repertoires may reflect thyroid immune responses. Sample size was not statistically predetermined, and blinding of investigators to group allocation was not performed.

According to the germline V gene, CDR1 reads SGHVS and CDR2 reads FQNEAQ. The CDR3 covers 14 residues, taking in both the cysteine and the phenylalanine. The only DNA kept is the CDR3, 42 bases in frame from the first base. V is pruned by 5 bases and J by 4 bases, leaving 5 bases of the junction without a gene match. Rearrangement joined TRBV7-8 to TRBJ2-1; 7 bases in the junction line up with TRBD1. The sequence was obtained from a woman between 55 and 75 years old with Graves' ophthalmopathy. Sequencing was performed on blood. The nucleotides read TGTGCCAGCAGCACCCGGACAGGTTACAATGAGCAGTTCTTC. Protein translation: CASSTRTGYNEQFF.